This note documents a single TCR beta chain sequence. Repertoires were generated with immunoSEQ multiplex PCR, while TCRdb's copy carries only in-frame clones and drops some. The data hold about 210,000 clones, with roughly 85% observed a single time. The data originate from a study of blood T cell repertoires in COVID-19. V gave up 2 bases and J gave up 2 bases; unmatched junction bases: 2. Per the germline V gene, CDR1 is LGHDT and CDR2 is YNNKEL (reference sequence). The CDR3 runs to 15 residues. The rearrangement links TRBV3-1 (or the pseudogene TRBV3-2) to TRBJ1-3; 8 nucleotides line up with TRBD1. What was sequenced was peripheral blood. The source is a woman aged 65 to 85 with COVID-19, enrolled during active disease. The CDR3 spells CASSQPRGPGNTIYF. CDR3 coding DNA: TGTGCCAGCAGCCAACCCAGGGGGCCTGGAAACACCATATATTTT.